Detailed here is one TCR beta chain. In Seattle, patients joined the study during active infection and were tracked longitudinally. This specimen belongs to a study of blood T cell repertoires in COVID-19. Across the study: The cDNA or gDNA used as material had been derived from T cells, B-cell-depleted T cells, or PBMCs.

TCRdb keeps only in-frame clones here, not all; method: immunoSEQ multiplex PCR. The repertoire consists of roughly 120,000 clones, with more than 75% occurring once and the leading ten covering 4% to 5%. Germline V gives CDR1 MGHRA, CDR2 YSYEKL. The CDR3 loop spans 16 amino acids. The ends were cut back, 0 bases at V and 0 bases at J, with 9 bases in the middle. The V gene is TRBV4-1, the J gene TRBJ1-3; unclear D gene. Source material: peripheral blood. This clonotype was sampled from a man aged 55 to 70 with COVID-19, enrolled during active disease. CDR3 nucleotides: TGCGCCAGCAGCCAAGATGAGAGCCCCTCTGGAAACACCATATATTTT. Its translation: CASSQDESPSGNTIYF.